Sequencing of this TCR beta chain was carried out in a study of cytomegalovirus exposure and HLA in healthy donors. Study outcomes and limitations: In a later analysis, a missense DCLRE1C variant was linked to TCR beta V- and J-gene trimming.

In the case of this clone: Antigen: not known.

Vbeta (60) and Jbeta (13) primers were used in the PCR. The method was immunoSEQ multiplex PCR; TCRdb's version includes in-frame clones alone and lacks a portion of them. Counted here are some 130,000 clones, roughly three quarters occurring once; the ten biggest clones make up about 2.9%. Looked up from germline, CDR1 is MNHEY and CDR2 is SMNVEV (reference sequence). V was trimmed by 3 bases and J by 1 base, leaving 9 bases between them. The CDR3 spans 14 residues. The clonotype comes from a middle-aged man in good health and CMV-seronegative. This rearrangement joins TRBV27 to TRBJ1-1; D is possibly TRBD1 (5 bases). Sequences were obtained from PBMCs. This chain's CDR3 is CASSLIQGNTEAFF. CDR3 coding DNA: TGTGCCAGCAGTTTGATTCAGGGGAACACTGAAGCTTTCTTT.